The rows below give T cell receptor beta chains drawn from one sample of a study of breast tumors, draining lymph nodes, adjacent tissues. Using its own MiXCR run on the multiplex PCR reads, TCRdb lists one record per CDR3 protein. The sample holds about 89,000 distinct CDR3 sequences, approximately 29% seen once. Sequencing used axillary lymph node tissue. The receptors originated from a female donor with breast cancer. Some clones in this sample may be carry-over from other donors' samples. The CDR3 runs from the conserved cysteine through the conserved F or W. A D gene is named only where the DNA matches it firmly. Only part of the rows carry a size: once, few, many, or a class if the clone is expanded.

few	TRBV3-1	-	TRBJ2-3	CASSPMGFPDTQYF	TGTGCCAGCAGCCCTATGGGGTTCCCAGATACGCAGTATTTT
many	TRBV7-9	TRBD2	TRBJ2-5	CASSLLAGGPAETQYF	TGTGCCAGCAGCTTACTAGCGGGAGGGCCGGCAGAGACCCAGTACTTC
many	TRBV7-2	-	TRBJ1-2	CASSLAITVNGYTF	TGTGCCAGCAGCTTAGCGATAACAGTCAATGGCTACACCTTC
-	TRBV24-1	-	TRBJ2-7	CATSDSSLYEQYF	TGTGCCACCAGTGATTCGTCGCTTTACGAGCAGTACTTC
many	TRBV4-3	-	TRBJ2-7	CASSQGTPEQYF	TGCGCCAGCAGCCAAGGGACTCCCGAGCAGTACTTC
many	TRBV20-1	TRBD2	TRBJ2-3	CSARENTGGHTDTQYF	TGCAGTGCTAGAGAGAATACGGGGGGGCACACAGATACGCAGTATTTT
-	TRBV11-2	-	TRBJ2-7	CATSLDGGAGYEQYF	TGTGCCACCAGCTTAGACGGCGGGGCTGGGTACGAGCAGTACTTC
many	TRBV4-3	-	TRBJ2-3	CASSQTVSSTDTQYF	TGCGCCAGCAGCCAAACCGTTTCTAGCACAGATACGCAGTATTTT
many	TRBV4-1	-	TRBJ2-7	CASSLTLESYEQYF	TGCGCCAGCAGCCTCACCCTAGAGAGTTACGAGCAGTACTTC
many	TRBV27	-	TRBJ1-3	CASSSRGAAGNTIYF	TGTGCCAGCAGTTCCCGGGGAGCGGCTGGAAACACCATATATTTT
-	TRBV20-1	-	TRBJ1-3	CSVLDLGTGNTIYF	TGCAGTGTCCTGGATCTTGGGACTGGAAACACCATATATTTT